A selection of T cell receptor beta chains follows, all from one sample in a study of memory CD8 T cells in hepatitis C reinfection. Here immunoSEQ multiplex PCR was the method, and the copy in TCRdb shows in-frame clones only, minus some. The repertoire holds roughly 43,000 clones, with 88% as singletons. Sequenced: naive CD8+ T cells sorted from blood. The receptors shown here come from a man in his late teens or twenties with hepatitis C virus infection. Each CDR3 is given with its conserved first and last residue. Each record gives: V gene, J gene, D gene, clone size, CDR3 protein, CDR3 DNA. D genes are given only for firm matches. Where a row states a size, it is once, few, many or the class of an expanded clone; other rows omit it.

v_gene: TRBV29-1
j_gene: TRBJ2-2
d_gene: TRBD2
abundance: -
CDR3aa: CSVESLAGGPTGELFF
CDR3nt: TGCAGCGTTGAGTCTTTAGCGGGAGGGCCAACCGGGGAGCTGTTTTTT

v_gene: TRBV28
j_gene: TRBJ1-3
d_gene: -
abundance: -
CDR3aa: CASSSYGSGNTIYF
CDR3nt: TGTGCCAGCAGTTCCTACGGCTCTGGAAACACCATATATTTT

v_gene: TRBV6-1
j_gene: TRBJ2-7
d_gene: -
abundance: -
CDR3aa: CASSGYSYEQYF
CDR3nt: TGTGCCAGCAGTGGATACAGCTACGAGCAGTACTTC

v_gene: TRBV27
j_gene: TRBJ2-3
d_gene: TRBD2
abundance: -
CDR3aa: CASSLIAGGTDTQYF
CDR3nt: TGTGCCAGCAGTTTAATAGCGGGGGGCACAGATACGCAGTATTTT

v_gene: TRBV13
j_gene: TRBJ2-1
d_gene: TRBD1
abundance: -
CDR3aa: CASSDRVHEQFF
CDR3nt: TGTGCCAGCAGCGACAGGGTACATGAGCAGTTCTTC

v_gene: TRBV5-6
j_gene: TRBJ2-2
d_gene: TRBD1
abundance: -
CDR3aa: CASSQTGTGELFF
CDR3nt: TGTGCCAGCAGTCAGACAGGGACCGGGGAGCTGTTTTTT

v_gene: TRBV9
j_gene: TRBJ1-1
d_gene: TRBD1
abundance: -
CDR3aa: CASSVYGGGAAEAFF
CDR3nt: TGTGCCAGCAGCGTATACGGAGGGGGCGCGGCCGAAGCTTTCTTT

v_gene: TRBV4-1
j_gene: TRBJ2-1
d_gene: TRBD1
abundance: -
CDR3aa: CASSQDLSGQGENEQFF
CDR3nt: TGCGCCAGCAGCCAAGATTTATCCGGACAGGGGGAAAATGAGCAGTTCTTC

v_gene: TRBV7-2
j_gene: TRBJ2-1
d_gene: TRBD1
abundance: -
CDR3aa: CASSSPEDRSYNEQFF
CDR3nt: TGTGCCAGCAGTTCTCCGGAGGACAGGTCCTACAATGAGCAGTTCTTC

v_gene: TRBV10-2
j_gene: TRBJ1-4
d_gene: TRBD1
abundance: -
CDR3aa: CASSPITQGAGEKLFF
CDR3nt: TGCGCCAGCAGTCCAATCACACAGGGGGCCGGTGAAAAACTGTTTTTT

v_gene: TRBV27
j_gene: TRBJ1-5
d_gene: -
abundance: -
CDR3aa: CASSRLPVHRGNQPQHF
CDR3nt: TGTGCCAGCAGTCGATTGCCGGTGCACAGGGGCAATCAGCCCCAGCATTTT

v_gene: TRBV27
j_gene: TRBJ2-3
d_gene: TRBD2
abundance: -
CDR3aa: CASSAPGLAAADTQYF
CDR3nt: TGTGCCAGCAGTGCCCCGGGACTAGCGGCCGCAGATACGCAGTATTTT

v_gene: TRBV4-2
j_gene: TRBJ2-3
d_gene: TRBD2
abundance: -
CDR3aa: CASSQEATSGPDTQYF
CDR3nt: TGTGCCAGCAGCCAAGAAGCGACTAGCGGCCCAGATACGCAGTATTTT

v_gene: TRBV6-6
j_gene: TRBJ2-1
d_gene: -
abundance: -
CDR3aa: CASSYSTGPNEQFF
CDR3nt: TGTGCCAGCAGTTACTCGACAGGTCCCAATGAGCAGTTCTTC

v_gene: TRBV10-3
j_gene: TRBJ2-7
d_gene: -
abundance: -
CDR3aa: CAIRGQTSDSYEQYF
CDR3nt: TGTGCCATCAGGGGACAAACTAGCGATTCCTACGAGCAGTACTTC

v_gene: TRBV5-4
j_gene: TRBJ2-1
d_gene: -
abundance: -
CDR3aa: CASSLGGYNEQFF
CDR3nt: TGTGCCAGCAGCTTGGGCGGTTACAATGAGCAGTTCTTC

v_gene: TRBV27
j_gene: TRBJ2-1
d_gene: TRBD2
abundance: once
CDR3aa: CASSLYGRGEQFF
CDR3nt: TGTGCCAGCAGTTTATATGGGAGGGGTGAGCAGTTCTTC

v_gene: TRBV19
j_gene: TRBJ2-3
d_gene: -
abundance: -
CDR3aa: CASSTFSSTDTQYF
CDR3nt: TGTGCCAGTAGTACCTTTTCTAGCACAGATACGCAGTATTTT

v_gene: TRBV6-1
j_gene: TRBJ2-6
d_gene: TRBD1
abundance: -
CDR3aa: CASSGTGGSGANVLTF
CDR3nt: TGTGCCAGCAGTGGGACAGGGGGTTCTGGGGCCAACGTCCTGACTTTC

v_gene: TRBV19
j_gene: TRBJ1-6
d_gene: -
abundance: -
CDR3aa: CASSIQRQDHSPLHF
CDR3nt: TGTGCCAGTAGTATTCAACGACAGGATCACTCACCCCTCCACTTT

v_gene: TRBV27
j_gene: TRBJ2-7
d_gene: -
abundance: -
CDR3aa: CASSLIANGYEQYF
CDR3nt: TGTGCCAGCAGTTTAATCGCAAACGGCTACGAGCAGTACTTC

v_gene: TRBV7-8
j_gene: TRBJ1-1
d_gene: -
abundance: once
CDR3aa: CASSLAGGAYTEAFF
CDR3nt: TGTGCCAGCAGCCTCGCGGGGGGGGCATACACTGAAGCTTTCTTT

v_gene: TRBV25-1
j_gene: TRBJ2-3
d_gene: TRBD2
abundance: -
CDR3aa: CASSGPLDSGRSDTQYF
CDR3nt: TGTGCCAGCAGTGGACCCCTTGATAGCGGGAGGTCAGATACGCAGTATTTT